The rows below give T cell receptor beta chains drawn from one sample of a study of blood T cell repertoires in COVID-19. Clones were read by immunoSEQ multiplex PCR, and TCRdb kept only the in-frame ones, dropping some. The sample has approximately 130,000 clones, roughly 71% seen once. Material: peripheral blood. These receptor sequences come from a man aged 80 or over with acute or convalescent COVID-19. Both conserved end residues are part of each CDR3. The order of the fields is J gene, D gene, V gene, clone size, CDR3 protein, CDR3 DNA. The D gene is left open where the match is weak. For some rows the clone size is stated as once, few or many, or as a class when expanded; others skip it.

TRBJ2-7 | - | TRBV6-6 | - | CASRLTGSYEQYF | TGTGCCAGCAGACTCACAGGGAGCTACGAGCAGTACTTC
TRBJ1-6 | - | TRBV11-2 | - | CASSRPGDRNSPLHF | TGTGCCAGCAGCCGGCCAGGGGATAGAAATTCACCCCTCCACTTT
TRBJ1-5 | - | TRBV19 | - | CASSKSPGQGHSNQPQHF | TGTGCCAGTAGTAAATCCCCGGGACAAGGACATAGCAATCAGCCCCAGCATTTT
TRBJ2-7 | TRBD1 | TRBV5-1 | few | CASRLGGTGNYEQYF | TGCGCCAGCAGGCTAGGGGGCACTGGAAACTACGAGCAGTACTTC
TRBJ1-6 | TRBD1 | TRBV9 | - | CASSLTGGLSPLHF | TGTGCCAGCAGTCTGACAGGGGGACTCTCACCCCTCCACTTT
TRBJ1-1 | - | TRBV15 | - | CATADRGLAAFF | TGTGCCACCGCGGACCGCGGACTGGCGGCTTTCTTT
TRBJ2-7 | TRBD2 | TRBV7-9 | few | CASSASGGAHEQYF | TGTGCCAGCAGCGCTAGCGGGGGGGCCCACGAGCAGTACTTC
TRBJ2-5 | - | TRBV3-1/TRBV3-2 | - | CASSQDTGETQYF | TGTGCCAGCAGCCAAGATACTGGAGAGACCCAGTACTTC
TRBJ2-1 | TRBD1 | TRBV15 | - | CATSSGQGAYNEQFF | TGTGCCACCAGCAGCGGACAGGGGGCCTACAATGAGCAGTTCTTC
TRBJ2-1 | - | TRBV29-1 | - | CSVDGTKSSYNEQFF | TGCAGCGTTGACGGGACAAAGAGCTCCTACAATGAGCAGTTCTTC
TRBJ1-1 | - | TRBV9 | - | CASSVGLGNTEAFF | TGTGCCAGCAGCGTAGGACTAGGTAACACTGAAGCTTTCTTT
TRBJ2-3 | TRBD1 | TRBV27 | once | CASSSHRGELSTDTQYF | TGTGCCAGCAGTTCCCACAGGGGGGAACTGAGCACAGATACGCAGTATTTT
TRBJ2-7 | - | TRBV6-1 | - | CASSELNWTVYEQYF | TGTGCCAGCAGTGAATTAAATTGGACAGTCTACGAGCAGTACTTC
TRBJ1-5 | TRBD1 | TRBV2 | - | CASRGDRQGYQPQHF | TGTGCCAGCAGGGGGGACAGGCAGGGTTATCAGCCCCAGCATTTT
TRBJ2-3 | TRBD1 | TRBV19 | once | CASSGSQGFGTDTQYF | TGTGCCAGTAGTGGCTCACAGGGGTTTGGGACAGATACGCAGTATTTT
TRBJ1-1 | - | TRBV27 | - | CASSLWGGGTEAFF | TGTGCCAGCAGTTTATGGGGAGGAGGCACTGAAGCTTTCTTT
TRBJ1-6 | - | TRBV5-4 | - | CASSLPGQQNSPLHF | TGTGCCAGCAGCTTGCCCGGACAGCAGAATTCACCCCTCCACTTT
TRBJ2-1 | - | TRBV6-5 | - | CASRREMDNEQFF | TGTGCCAGCAGACGGGAGATGGACAATGAGCAGTTCTTC
TRBJ1-5 | TRBD1 | TRBV7-8 | few | CASSMGQGLGQPQHF | TGTGCCAGCAGCATGGGACAGGGATTGGGTCAGCCCCAGCATTTT
TRBJ1-2 | TRBD1 | TRBV6-5 | - | CASSRQGKEVGYTF | TGTGCCAGCAGTCGACAGGGGAAGGAGGTTGGCTACACCTTC
TRBJ1-2 | - | TRBV5-6 | - | CASSLDTGWRGYTF | TGTGCCAGCAGCTTGGATACGGGGTGGCGTGGCTACACCTTC
TRBJ2-2 | TRBD2 | TRBV30 | - | CAWSVLSGVAGELFF | TGTGCCTGGAGTGTACTTAGCGGGGTTGCCGGGGAGCTGTTTTTT
TRBJ2-5 | - | TRBV7-2 | - | CASSLEQIRKTQYF | TGTGCCAGCAGCTTAGAACAGATAAGGAAGACCCAGTACTTC
TRBJ2-5 | TRBD1 | TRBV30 | - | CAWRAPGTGLGTQYF | TGTGCCTGGAGGGCACCGGGGACAGGGCTCGGGACCCAGTACTTC
TRBJ2-7 | - | TRBV28 | few | CASTDIGVGSYEQYF | TGTGCCAGCACCGACATAGGGGTAGGCTCCTACGAGCAGTACTTC
TRBJ1-6 | - | TRBV30 | - | CAWSPAAHNSPLHF | TGTGCCTGGAGCCCCGCGGCCCATAATTCACCCCTCCACTTT
TRBJ2-3 | - | TRBV10-3 | few | CAISELQDTQYF | TGTGCCATCAGTGAGTTACAGGATACGCAGTATTTT
TRBJ2-7 | TRBD1 | TRBV7-7 | - | CASSQGETYEQYF | TGTGCCAGCAGCCAGGGGGAAACCTACGAGCAGTACTTC
TRBJ2-5 | TRBD2 | TRBV5-5 | - | CASSLGGGQETQYF | TGCGCCAGCAGCTTGGGGGGGGGCCAAGAGACCCAGTACTTC
TRBJ1-5 | - | TRBV15 | few | CATSRDQGPQHF | TGTGCCACCAGCAGAGATCAGGGACCCCAGCATTTT
TRBJ1-3 | - | TRBV12-3/TRBV12-4 | - | CASRTGPGNTIYF | TGTGCCAGCAGAACAGGGCCTGGAAACACCATATATTTT
TRBJ2-7 | - | TRBV27 | - | CASSSARQPPLDEQYF | TGTGCCAGCAGCTCAGCCCGACAGCCCCCTCTAGACGAGCAGTACTTC
TRBJ2-1 | TRBD2 | TRBV9 | - | CASSEPGTSGGKQFF | TGTGCCAGCAGCGAACCTGGGACTAGCGGGGGCAAGCAGTTCTTC
TRBJ1-3 | - | TRBV5-1 | - | CASSYTASPTGNTIYF | TGCGCCAGCAGCTACACAGCTAGCCCAACTGGAAACACCATATATTTT
TRBJ2-1 | - | TRBV5-8 | few | CASSSAVYWGDEQFF | TGTGCCAGCAGCTCCGCGGTATACTGGGGGGATGAGCAGTTCTTC
TRBJ1-2 | - | TRBV11-1 | once | CASSLGVGGANYGYTF | TGTGCCAGCAGCTTAGGGGTCGGCGGAGCTAACTATGGCTACACCTTC
TRBJ2-2 | - | TRBV7-9 | - | CASSLYGGSTGELFF | TGTGCCAGCAGCTTATACGGGGGTAGCACCGGGGAGCTGTTTTTT
TRBJ2-2 | TRBD1 | TRBV23-1 | - | CASNITGTGTSGELFF | TGCGCCAGCAATATTACCGGGACAGGGACATCCGGGGAGCTGTTTTTT
TRBJ2-3 | - | TRBV6-1 | - | CASSEERDTDTQYF | TGTGCCAGCAGTGAAGAAAGAGACACAGATACGCAGTATTTT
TRBJ1-1 | - | TRBV25-1 | few | CASSGVGSAFF | TGTGCCAGCAGCGGGGTCGGTTCGGCTTTCTTT
TRBJ2-3 | TRBD2 | TRBV3-1/TRBV3-2 | - | CASSGLAGGSGADTQYF | TGTGCCAGCAGCGGGCTAGCGGGGGGAAGCGGGGCAGATACGCAGTATTTT
TRBJ2-7 | - | TRBV19 | - | CASNGRESYEQYF | TGTGCCAGTAATGGCAGGGAATCCTACGAGCAGTACTTC
TRBJ1-3 | - | TRBV12-3/TRBV12-4 | - | CASSWAHTIYF | TGTGCCAGCAGTTGGGCACACACCATATATTTT
TRBJ1-6 | - | TRBV27 | - | CASSLSQGGNSPLHF | TGTGCCAGCAGTTTATCTCAGGGTGGGAATTCACCCCTCCACTTT
TRBJ1-1 | TRBD1 | TRBV9 | - | CASSTRGPQGGGRTEAFF | TGTGCCAGCAGCACGAGAGGCCCTCAGGGGGGCGGTAGGACTGAAGCTTTCTTT
TRBJ1-1 | TRBD1 | TRBV28 | - | CASRNRGRDTEAFF | TGTGCCAGCAGAAACAGGGGGCGGGACACTGAAGCTTTCTTT
TRBJ1-5 | TRBD1 | TRBV30 | - | CAWRGQGLGQPQHF | TGTGCCTGGAGAGGACAGGGGTTAGGACAGCCCCAGCATTTT
TRBJ2-5 | - | TRBV5-1 | - | CASSSTTQKQETQYF | TGCGCCAGCAGCTCAACTACCCAAAAACAAGAGACCCAGTACTTC
TRBJ1-3 | - | TRBV5-1 | - | CASSSADSGNTIYF | TGCGCCAGCAGCTCCGCAGACTCTGGAAACACCATATATTTT
TRBJ1-2 | TRBD1 | TRBV5-1 | - | CASRFADREYGYTF | TGCGCCAGCAGATTCGCGGACAGGGAATATGGCTACACCTTC
TRBJ1-4 | TRBD1 | TRBV5-6 | - | CASSLAGQGNEKLFF | TGTGCCAGCAGCTTGGCCGGACAGGGCAATGAAAAACTGTTTTTT
TRBJ1-5 | - | TRBV28 | few | CASSLFGRVSQPQHF | TGTGCCAGCAGTTTATTTGGGAGGGTGAGTCAGCCCCAGCATTTT
TRBJ2-5 | TRBD2 | TRBV9 | - | CASSVVAGGRETQYF | TGTGCCAGCAGCGTAGTAGCGGGGGGCCGGGAGACCCAGTACTTC
TRBJ2-7 | - | TRBV7-6 | - | CASSYQQGNEQYF | TGTGCCAGCAGCTACCAACAGGGTAACGAGCAGTACTTC
TRBJ2-2 | TRBD1 | TRBV6-5 | once | CASKQGATGELFF | TGTGCCAGCAAACAGGGGGCCACCGGGGAGCTGTTTTTT
TRBJ2-7 | - | TRBV5-1 | - | CASSLGTWDEQYF | TGCGCCAGCAGCTTGGGGACTTGGGACGAGCAGTACTTC
TRBJ2-3 | - | TRBV24-1 | few | CATSDDRIPTDTQYF | TGTGCCACCAGTGATGACAGGATACCCACAGATACGCAGTATTTT